These 28 T cell receptor beta chains originate from one sample sequenced in a study of blood T cells in healthy people across ages. Next came a second PCR, run for about 7 to 12 cycles, which used a sample-barcoded 5' primer along with a J-beta primer mix. TCRdb reanalysed the 5' RACE reads using MiXCR and keeps one entry per CDR3 protein. The sample has around 1,000,000 distinct CDR3 sequences, approximately 26% seen once; the top ten hold 0.75%. This sample was shared with a second study, whose subject was T cells of mothers and their children.

The sequenced material came from blood. These receptor sequences come from a girl aged 2-10 years in good health.

The chain joins TRBV6-2 or TRBV6-3 to TRBJ2-3; no clear D. Germline V CDR1 and CDR2: MNHEY, SVGEGT. The CDR3 totals 16 residues. Trimming removed 8 bases at V and 1 base at J, with 19 bases between. The CDR3 spells CASGSPHGSRTDTQYF. The CDR3 nucleotides are TGTGCCAGCGGTTCCCCCCACGGGTCCCGCACAGATACGCAGTATTTT.

The V call is TRBV10-3, the J call TRBJ2-7; 12 nucleotides align to TRBD1. Looked up from germline, CDR1 is ENHRY and CDR2 is SYGVKD. V gave up 8 bases and J gave up 4 bases; unmatched junction bases: 9. The CDR3 is 15 amino acids. CDR3 DNA sequence: TGTGCCATCGGGGGGACAGGGGGCGCCCCGTACGAGCAGTACTTC. Protein product: CAIGGTGGAPYEQYF.

This clonotype came up a few times. The rearrangement links TRBV29-1 to TRBJ1-2; D is possibly TRBD1 (5 bases). CDR3 length: 14 amino acids. V lost 6 bases, J lost 4 bases, and 18 bases lay in between. Germline assignment: CDR1 SQVTM and CDR2 ANQGSEA. CDR3 sequence reads: CSVGETGGSYGYTF. As DNA, the CDR3 is TGCAGCGTGGGAGAGACGGGGGGTAGCTATGGCTACACCTTC.

CDR3 amino acids: CSARGRSPFSTDTQYF. CDR3 sequence (DNA): TGCAGTGCTAGAGGAAGGTCTCCATTTAGCACAGATACGCAGTATTTT. J is TRBJ2-3 and V is TRBV20-1; no reliable D call. Deletions cut 1 base from V and 0 bases from J, with 14 bases between. CDR3 length equals 16 residues. Germline V gene data show CDR1 as DFQATT and CDR2 as SNEGSKA (reference sequence).

The chain employs TRBV5-6 and TRBJ2-7, with D possibly TRBD2 on 5 matching bases. The CDR3 is 14 residues long. Trimming removed 5 bases from V and 5 bases from J, with 17 bases in between. The germline gives CDR1 SGHDT, CDR2 YYEEEE. The CDR3 nucleotides are TGTGCCAGCAGAGGGCGAGGGATGGTCCACGAGCAGTACTTC. It is translated as CASRGRGMVHEQYF.

In its sample, this clonotype was seen a few times. The chain uses TRBV5-1 and TRBJ1-1, with unresolved D. CDR1 SGHRS and CDR2 YFSETQ come from the germline V gene. The CDR3 totals 15 residues. The germline V and J ends were trimmed by 8 bases and 8 bases, with 25 bases remaining between them. CDR3 in amino acids: CASTEWPGQKGEAFF. The CDR3 nucleotides read TGCGCCAGTACCGAATGGCCGGGCCAAAAAGGGGAAGCTTTCTTT.

The genes are TRBV20-1 and TRBJ2-1; no clear D gene. Trimming left V 6 bases short and J 7 bases short, with 10 bases between. The V gene's germline CDR1 is DFQATT and CDR2 SNEGSKA (reference sequence). The CDR3 has 11 residues. The CDR3 region has the DNA TGCAGTGCAACGGCTGTTAATGAGCAGTTCTTC. It encodes CSATAVNEQFF.

The V call is TRBV7-2, the J call TRBJ2-2; no clear D gene. The V gene lost 4 bases and the J gene lost 4 bases, with 7 bases spanning the gap. This CDR3 spans 13 amino acids. Germline CDR1 is SGHTA and CDR2 is FQGNSA. CDR3 region: CASSSMGTGELFF. The CDR3 coding sequence is TGTGCCAGCAGCTCAATGGGCACCGGGGAGCTGTTTTTT.

V gene TRBV7-9 combines with J gene TRBJ1-1, with 8 bases aligning to TRBD1. Germline V gives CDR1 SEHNR, CDR2 FQNEAQ (reference sequence). CDR3 length: 14 residues. J gave up 4 bases and V 10 bases, and 11 bases lay outside the gene matches. CDR3 protein: CATQHQTGATEAFF. The CDR3 nucleotides read TGTGCCACCCAGCATCAGACAGGGGCCACTGAAGCTTTCTTT.

The chain combines TRBV23-1 with TRBJ2-7; the D gene could be TRBD1 or TRBD2 (7 bases each). TRBV23-1 is marked as an open reading frame, function uncertain. This CDR3 has 17 amino acids. V lost 2 bases and J 1 base, leaving 18 bases between the germline ends. CDR3 in DNA: TGCGCCAGCAGTCAAGAGAGCGGGACAGCATCTTCCTACGAGCAGTACTTC. It is translated as CASSQESGTASSYEQYF.

This clonotype has a handful of counts. This chain links TRBV12-3 or TRBV12-4 with TRBJ1-2; D is perhaps TRBD1 (5 bases). This CDR3 has 16 amino acids. V lost 3 bases to trimming and J lost 2 bases, with 16 bases between them. The CDR3 here is CASSFVFPGPNYGYTF. As DNA, the CDR3 is TGTGCCAGCAGTTTTGTCTTCCCAGGGCCGAACTATGGCTACACCTTC.

J is TRBJ1-4 and V is TRBV7-2; no firm D call. The CDR3 contains 17 residues. Germline CDR1 and CDR2: SGHTA and FQGNSA. Trimming removed 2 bases at V and 1 base at J, with 14 bases between. Written as DNA, the CDR3 is TGTGCCAGCAGCTTAACCAACAGTCCCGTAACTAATGAAAAACTGTTTTTT. Residues: CASSLTNSPVTNEKLFF.

The genes are TRBV24-1 and TRBJ2-3; D is perhaps TRBD1 (6 bases). The CDR3 extends over 16 amino acids. V shed 0 bases and J shed 11 bases, with 20 bases lying between them. CDR1 is KGHDR, CDR2 SFDVKD, per germline. The CDR3 nucleotides are TGTGCCACCAGTGATTTGCCCGCCCGTATGGGGGCTCAGCAGTATTTT. Translated, it gives CATSDLPARMGAQQYF.

The chain recombines TRBV5-5 with TRBJ2-7; TRBD2 might be the D (6 bases). V dropped 3 bases and J dropped 4 bases, with 14 bases sitting between them. The CDR3 contains 14 residues. The germline V gene has CDR1 SGHKS and CDR2 YYEKEE (reference sequence). The CDR3 DNA sequence: TGTGCCAGCAGCTCGGGACTGAACTTATACGAGCAGTACTTC. Translating gives CASSSGLNLYEQYF.

This clonotype came up a few times. J is TRBJ1-4 and V is TRBV9, with D tentatively TRBD1 (6 bases). This CDR3 comprises 15 residues. The germline gives CDR1 SGDLS, CDR2 YYNGEE. Trimming pared 4 bases from V and 3 bases from J, leaving 13 bases between. CDR3: CASSPTGWANEKLFF. The DNA for the CDR3 is TGTGCCAGCAGCCCAACAGGGTGGGCTAATGAAAAACTGTTTTTT.

This clonotype was seen only a few times. This chain connects TRBV29-1 to TRBJ2-5; 10 bases are a match to TRBD2. V was pared by 5 bases and J by 7 bases, with 10 bases of the junction left unmatched. The CDR3 totals 14 residues. Germline CDR1 is SQVTM and CDR2 is ANQGSEA. The CDR3 reads CSVLAGAPPGTQYF. The CDR3 coding sequence is TGCAGCGTTCTAGCGGGGGCCCCACCGGGGACCCAGTACTTC.

The chain couples TRBV29-1 to TRBJ2-1; a weak D match, TRBD2 (5 bases). Trimming took off 4 bases at V and 0 bases at J, with 13 bases between the two ends. This CDR3 region has 15 residues. The V gene's germline CDR1 is SQVTM and CDR2 ANQGSEA. CDR3 region: CSVVHVGSSYNEQFF. CDR3 bases: TGCAGCGTTGTGCATGTGGGGAGCTCCTACAATGAGCAGTTCTTC.

The sample holds a few counts of this clonotype. The chain uses TRBV12-3 or TRBV12-4 and TRBJ2-5, with a weak D call TRBD2 (6 bases). The CDR3 is 14 residues long. V was shortened by 6 bases and J by 1 base, with 12 bases between the two germline ends. DNA of the CDR3: TGTGCCAGCAGGCTCCCGGGAGTCCAAGAGACCCAGTACTTC. It is translated as CASRLPGVQETQYF.

This clonotype has more than one count but fewer than ten. The J gene is TRBJ2-7, the V gene TRBV20-1; D gene unclear. Deletions cut 3 bases from V and 4 bases from J, with 10 bases between. Germline V lookup: CDR1 DFQATT, CDR2 SNEGSKA (reference sequence). CDR3 size: 12 residues. This CDR3 reads CSASFLLYEQYF. The CDR3 region has the DNA TGCAGTGCTAGTTTTTTACTTTACGAGCAGTACTTC.

Concerning this clonotype: One end of the junction does not line up with germline, which may come from a read error. This sequence joins TRBV12-3 or TRBV12-4 and TRBJ1-4; D uncertain. CDR3 length equals 11 residues. The CDR3 sequence: CASSLNERLFF. CDR3 in DNA: TGTGCCAGCAGTTTAAACGAAAGACTGTTTTTT.

J is TRBJ2-5 and V is TRBV9, with TRBD2 identical over 8 bases. The J call may be in error: the DNA end matches TRBJ2-1 better. Germline lookup yields CDR1 SGDLS and CDR2 YYNGEE. The CDR3 loop spans 13 amino acids. Here the CDR3 DNA reads TGTGCCAGCAGCCCCACCGGGACTAGTCGTCAGTTCTTC. It translates to CASSPTGTSRQFF.

In this sample, this clonotype turned up a few times. This sequence joins TRBV4-2 and TRBJ1-2, with D tentatively TRBD1 (6 bases). Trimming removed 0 bases from V and 2 bases from J, with 10 bases in between. Germline V gene sequence: CDR1 LGHNA, CDR2 YNFKEQ. CDR3 length: 15 amino acids. The CDR3 region has the DNA TGTGCCAGCAGCCAAGACCAAGGGGGAAACTATGGCTACACCTTC. Protein sequence: CASSQDQGGNYGYTF.

The chain combines TRBV20-1 with TRBJ2-1; D call uncertain. The CDR3 has 14 amino acids. The V end lost 3 bases, the J end lost 0 bases, and 9 bases lay between the germline ends. Germline V gene lookup returns CDR1 DFQATT and CDR2 SNEGSKA (reference sequence). CDR3: CSASVVSSYNEQFF. As DNA, the CDR3 is TGCAGTGCTAGTGTCGTGAGCTCCTACAATGAGCAGTTCTTC.

This clonotype was seen many times. The chain has TRBV4-1 and TRBJ2-7; maybe TRBD1 (5 bases). Germline-derived CDR1 and CDR2 are MGHRA and YSYEKL. The CDR3 is made up of 13 amino acids. The ends were cut back, 6 bases at V and 2 bases at J, with 11 bases in the middle. CDR3 loop: CASSPGPAYEQYF. In nucleotides, the CDR3 is TGCGCCAGCAGTCCAGGGCCGGCCTACGAGCAGTACTTC.

This clonotype was counted a few times. J is TRBJ1-4 and V is TRBV20-1, with D perhaps matching TRBD1 (5 bases). CDR1 is DFQATT, CDR2 SNEGSKA, per germline (reference sequence). V was cut by 0 bases and J by 2 bases, with 10 bases left in between. The length of the CDR3 is 15 residues. The CDR3: CSARDPKGTNEKLFF. The CDR3 DNA reads as TGCAGTGCTAGAGACCCTAAGGGGACTAATGAAAAACTGTTTTTT.

The rearrangement links TRBV27 to TRBJ2-7; weak D call: TRBD1 (7 bases). The germline gives CDR1 MNHEY, CDR2 SMNVEV (reference sequence). The CDR3 extends over 13 amino acids. V shed 6 bases and J shed 3 bases, with 12 bases lying between them. CDR3 amino acids: CASRQGTYYEQYF. The CDR3 nucleotides read TGTGCCAGCAGACAGGGGACTTACTACGAGCAGTACTTC.

This clonotype was observed a few times. This chain connects TRBV3-1 to TRBJ1-4, with TRBD1 as a possible D gene (5 bases). Trimming removed 4 bases from V and 7 bases from J, with 13 bases in between. Germline V CDR1 and CDR2: LGHDT, YNNKEL (reference sequence). The CDR3 runs 14 residues. The CDR3 loop reads CASSLDMRSEKLFF. The CDR3 nucleotides are TGTGCCAGCAGCCTGGACATGAGGTCTGAAAAACTGTTTTTT.

V and J are TRBV11-2 and TRBJ2-4; D gene ambiguous. The V end lost 8 bases, the J end lost 2 bases, and 4 bases lay between the germline ends. Per germline, CDR1 SGHAT and CDR2 FQNNGV. The CDR3 is 11 residues long. The CDR3 DNA follows: TGTGCCAGCGAAACCAAAAACATTCAGTACTTC. Protein product: CASETKNIQYF.